This T cell receptor (beta chain) was observed in a study of shared clonotypes between healthy human individuals. Study-wide context: The composition of the donors was two women and a few men aged 18 to 49. There were three CD4 naive, three CD4 memory, two CD8 naive and one CD8 memory plates per donor.

Whole-study findings and limits: An expected dependence of interdonor clonotype sharing on sequencing depth was noted.

In the source study's methods: Junction-only sequences without quality scores came from ImmunoSEQ, so filtering differed. Sequencing used immunoSEQ multiplex PCR; TCRdb keeps in-frame clones, though not all of them. V and J calls and clone size follow that table, whereas D and trimming were derived from the DNA. The profile shows about 380,000 clones, about 96% of them singletons. As to this clone: The antigen is undetermined.

Trimming cost V 5 bases and J 7 bases, with 11 bases left between them. Germline V gives CDR1 SEHNR, CDR2 FQNEAQ (reference sequence). The CDR3 is 12 amino acids. The receptor was derived from a man between 25 and 39 years old in good health. Specimen: memory CD8+ T cells sorted from blood. The subset: CD45RO+ cells pooled with CCR7-negative TemRA cells. This chain links TRBV7-9 with TRBJ1-2; tentatively, D is TRBD1 (6 bases). The CDR3: CASSTTGPGYTF. CDR3 nucleotide sequence: TGTGCCAGCAGCACAACAGGGCCTGGCTACACCTTC.